Listed below are T cell receptor beta chains from one sample, sequenced in a study of beta chain features in type 1 diabetes. TCRdb's copy holds only in-frame clones and misses some; the assay was immunoSEQ multiplex PCR. Counted here are 200,000 to 250,000 clones, roughly 13% occurring once; the ten biggest clones make up approximately 0.021%. The sequenced sample was naive CD4+ T cells from blood. These receptors were collected from a man younger than 45 with type 1 diabetes. Both conserved end residues are part of each CDR3. D genes are given only for firm matches. The size field is filled for only some rows; it gives once, few, many or a size class.

clone size,D gene,J gene,V gene,CDR3 DNA,CDR3 protein
few,-,TRBJ2-2,TRBV10-3,TGTGCGATCGGCGGCACTCGGGGAGTGTACACCGGGGAGCTGTTTTTT,CAIGGTRGVYTGELFF
few,-,TRBJ2-2,TRBV11-2,TGTGCCAGCAGCTTAGGCGGACTGTTACGGGAGCTGTTTTTT,CASSLGGLLRELFF
few,-,TRBJ1-1,TRBV2,TGTGCCAGCAGTGGAAGCCCTAACACTGAAGCTTTCTTT,CASSGSPNTEAFF
-,TRBD1,TRBJ1-2,TRBV6-6,TGTGCCAGCAGTCAAACAACAGGGGTGGGCTATGGCTACACCTTC,CASSQTTGVGYGYTF
-,TRBD2,TRBJ2-1,TRBV4-2,TGTGCCAGCAGCCAAGTTTTTAGCGGGGGAAACAATGAGCAGTTCTTC,CASSQVFSGGNNEQFF
few,-,TRBJ2-7,TRBV6-1,TGTGCCAGCGGCCACTACGAGCAGTACTTC,CASGHYEQYF
-,-,TRBJ1-6,TRBV5-1,TGCGCCAGCAGCACCTCAGGGGCGCCTAATTCACCCCTCCACTTT,CASSTSGAPNSPLHF
-,-,TRBJ2-5,TRBV25-1,TGTGCCAGCAGTGGCGGGACGGTCCTCCTCGAGACCCAGTACTTC,CASSGGTVLLETQYF
few,TRBD1,TRBJ2-7,TRBV28,TGTGCCAGCAGGTTAGGGGGACAGCTCTACGAGCAGTACTTC,CASRLGGQLYEQYF
-,-,TRBJ2-1,TRBV9,TGTGCCAGCAGCGTCGGACTCCATCACTCCTACAATGAGCAGTTCTTC,CASSVGLHHSYNEQFF